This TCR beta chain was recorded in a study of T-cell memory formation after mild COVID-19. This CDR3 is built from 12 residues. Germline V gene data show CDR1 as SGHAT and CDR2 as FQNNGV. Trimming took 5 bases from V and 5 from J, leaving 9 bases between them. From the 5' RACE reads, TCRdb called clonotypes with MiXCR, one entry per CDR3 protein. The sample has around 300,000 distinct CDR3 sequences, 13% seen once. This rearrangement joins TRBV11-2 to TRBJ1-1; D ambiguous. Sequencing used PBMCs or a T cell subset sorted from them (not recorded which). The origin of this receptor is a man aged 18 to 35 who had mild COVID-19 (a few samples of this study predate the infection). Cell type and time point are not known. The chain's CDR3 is CASSDGYTEAFF. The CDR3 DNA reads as TGTGCCAGCAGCGACGGGTATACTGAAGCTTTCTTT.